The following is a TCR beta chain sequence with its context. The table came from immunoSEQ multiplex PCR; TCRdb's copy has only in-frame clones and leaves some out. The sample holds approximately 250,000 clones, approximately 91% seen once. The sample originates from a study of blood T cell repertoires in COVID-19. Cohort 3 donors counted as recovered after two negative PCRs, clearance, or resolved symptoms. CDR3 size: 14 residues. V lost 5 bases, J lost 6 bases, and 7 bases stayed unmatched. Germline-derived CDR1 and CDR2 are SGHNT and YENEEA. The chain couples TRBV11-3 to TRBJ2-1, with 7 positions matching TRBD2. This TCR was recovered from a woman aged 25 to 39 who had recovered from COVID-19. What was sequenced was PBMCs or T cells enriched from blood (not recorded which). CDR3 DNA sequence: TGTGCCAGCAGCCGGGACTATCAAAGCAATGAGCAGTTCTTC. This translates into CASSRDYQSNEQFF.